This T cell receptor beta chain was observed in a study of blood T cell repertoires in COVID-19. Germline V gives CDR1 KGHSH, CDR2 LQKENI. V lost 3 bases, J lost 6 bases, and 4 bases stayed unmatched. The CDR3 sequence is 14 residues long. Assay used: immunoSEQ multiplex PCR; TCRdb lists only in-frame clones, some missing. The sample holds about 210,000 clones, 85% seen once. Material for sequencing was peripheral blood. J is TRBJ1-2 and V is TRBV18; TRBD1 matches 10 bases. This receptor was obtained from a woman aged 70 to 79 with COVID-19, enrolled during active disease. The CDR3 DNA reads TGTGCCAGCTCACCGGGACAGGGGCGGGATGGCTACACCTTC. Its protein product is CASSPGQGRDGYTF.